This entry lists 18 T cell receptor beta chains sequenced from one sample in a study of glioma-infiltrating T cells after dendritic cell vaccination. TCRdb's table, derived via immunoSEQ multiplex PCR, lists solely in-frame clones and lacks some. The repertoire consists of fewer than 90,000 clones, with roughly 80% occurring once and the leading ten covering under 7%. Time point specified: after dendritic cell vaccination, including at tumor progression/relapse. Sequenced material: blood, taken after dendritic cell vaccination. Every receptor here comes from a human donor with glioblastoma.

The chain recombines TRBV7-9 with TRBJ2-2; possible D gene TRBD1, 5 bases. This CDR3 region has 16 residues. V gave up 5 bases and J gave up 2 bases, with 15 bases separating them. From germline, CDR1 is SEHNR and CDR2 FQNEAQ (reference sequence). The CDR3 region is CASSINTGHNTGELFF. CDR3 nucleotides: TGTGCCAGCAGCATTAATACAGGACACAACACCGGGGAGCTGTTTTTT.

The chain carries TRBV30 and TRBJ2-3; D is unresolved. The ends were cut back, 0 bases at V and 5 bases at J, with 15 bases in the middle. The CDR3 extends over 15 amino acids. CDR1 and CDR2 from the germline V gene are GTSNPN and SVGIG (reference sequence). CDR3 DNA sequence: TGTGCCTGGAGTGTGGGCCCGCAGGTAGAAGATACGCAGTATTTT. Translated: CAWSVGPQVEDTQYF.

The CDR3 DNA reads TGTGCCAGCACTCGGGGTGGCTATGGCTACACCTTC. Its translation: CASTRGGYGYTF. The gene calls are TRBV2 and TRBJ1-2; D uncertain. The CDR3 spans 12 residues. V was pared by 7 bases and J by 4 bases, with 10 bases between. Germline CDR1 reads SNHLY; CDR2 reads FYNNEI.

The gene calls are TRBV21-1 and TRBJ1-2. TRBV21-1 is assigned pseudogene status. The CDR3 consists of 11 residues. DNA of the CDR3: TGTGCCAGTAGGAGTATCTATGGCTACACCTTC. The encoded protein is CASRSIYGYTF.

The chain is built from TRBV7-6 and TRBJ2-7, with a weak D call TRBD1 (7 bases). The CDR3 sequence is 14 residues long. Germline-derived CDR1 and CDR2 are SGHVS and FNYEAQ. The ends were cut back, 4 bases at V and 5 bases at J, with 15 bases in the middle. In nucleotides, the CDR3 is TGTGCCAGCAGCTCGGACCCAGGGGGGCACGAGCAGTACTTC. It specifies CASSSDPGGHEQYF.

The chain carries TRBV27 and TRBJ1-1; 8 nucleotides agree with TRBD1. Germline-derived CDR1 and CDR2 are MNHEY and SMNVEV (reference sequence). The CDR3 contains 14 residues. Germline trimming cut 6 bases from V and 1 base from J; bases unmatched to any gene: 4. CDR3 nucleotide sequence: TGTGCCAGCAGACCTACAGGGGGGAACACTGAAGCTTTCTTT. Encoded protein: CASRPTGGNTEAFF.

V and J are TRBV13 and TRBJ1-2, with 9 positions matching TRBD1. J was trimmed by 6 bases and V by 7 bases; bases with no gene match: 21. The CDR3 has 18 residues. Germline V gene data show CDR1 as PRHDT and CDR2 as FYEKMQ (reference sequence). CDR3 protein: CASIVSTANRGRRDGYTF. The CDR3 nucleotides read TGTGCCAGCATCGTCTCCACTGCTAACAGGGGGCGAAGGGATGGCTACACCTTC.

This sequence joins TRBV6-5 and TRBJ1-1; D not resolved. Germline CDR1 and CDR2: MNHEY and SVGAGI. The CDR3 sequence is 14 residues long. Trimming left V 2 bases short and J 4 bases short, with 11 bases between. The CDR3 DNA is TGTGCCAGCAGTTACCTATATGAGGGCACTGAAGCTTTCTTT. It translates to CASSYLYEGTEAFF.

The chain couples TRBV7-2 to TRBJ1-3; 7 bases map to TRBD1. This CDR3 region has 16 residues. Germline-derived CDR1 and CDR2 are SGHTA and FQGNSA. V was clipped by 2 bases and J by 4 bases; unmatched bases: 8. The CDR3 protein is CASSLTSTGPGNTIYF. The CDR3 DNA reads TGTGCCAGCAGCTTAACATCGACAGGGCCAGGAAACACCATATATTTT.

This clone has a handful of counts. The chain joins TRBV25-1 to TRBJ1-4; D is uncertain. The CDR3 sequence is 15 residues long. Trimming cost V 5 bases and J 5 bases, with 15 bases left between them. Looked up from germline, CDR1 is MGHDK and CDR2 is SYGVNS. In nucleotides, the CDR3 is TGTGCCAGCAGTCGCGGGCAGTCCCCGAATGAAAAACTGTTTTTT. Translating it yields CASSRGQSPNEKLFF.

The CDR3 bases are TGTGCTAGTGGTTTGAGATTACTAGGGACAGGTGACTACGAGCAGTACTTC. Translating gives CASGLRLLGTGDYEQYF. The chain has TRBV12-5 and TRBJ2-7, with TRBD1 matching 8 bases. CDR1 is LGHNT and CDR2 is FRNRAP in the germline V gene. The CDR3 extends over 17 amino acids. The V gene end was trimmed by 2 bases and the J gene end by 3 bases; junction bases not matched to a gene: 12.

The chain is built from TRBV5-6 and TRBJ1-1; TRBD1 is a possible D gene (5 bases). The CDR3 totals 16 residues. Trimming removed 4 bases from V and 4 bases from J, with 20 bases in between. Germline V gives CDR1 SGHDT, CDR2 YYEEEE. The CDR3 region has the DNA TGTGCCAGCAGCCTGGACTGGGGGGTCGTCGGCACTGAAGCTTTCTTT. Its translation is CASSLDWGVVGTEAFF.

CDR3 protein: CASSLIQGSYEQYF. The CDR3 DNA follows: TGTGCCAGCAGCTTAATCCAGGGCAGCTACGAGCAGTACTTC. The rearrangement uses TRBV7-8 and TRBJ2-7; D perhaps matches TRBD1 (5 bases). Germline CDR1 reads SGHVS; CDR2 reads FQNEAQ. Trimming took 2 bases from V and 3 from J, leaving 11 bases between them. This CDR3 is built from 14 residues.

The chain employs TRBV7-2 and TRBJ2-5, with 8 bases identical to TRBD2. CDR1 SGHTA and CDR2 FQGNSA come from the germline V gene. The CDR3 spans 15 residues. Trimming took 7 bases from V and 5 from J; bases not matched to a gene: 12. The DNA for the CDR3 is TGTGCCAGCACCCCGAGCGGGGGCCGCGAGGAGACCCAGTACTTC. It specifies CASTPSGGREETQYF.

This clone was counted a single time. The rearrangement joins TRBV11-1 to TRBJ2-5; D perhaps matches TRBD1 (7 bases). From germline, CDR1 is SGHAT and CDR2 FQDESV (reference sequence). V was cut by 1 base and J by 0 bases, with 9 bases left in between. The CDR3 covers 15 residues. As DNA, the CDR3 is TGTGCCAGCAGCTTAGGCGGGACAGACCAAGAGACCCAGTACTTC. It translates to CASSLGGTDQETQYF.

This clone has only one observation. The chain employs TRBV5-1 and TRBJ2-2; 10 nucleotides line up with TRBD2. The junction had 4 bases not matched to a gene; V was cut back by 1 base and J by 4 bases. Germline loops: CDR1 SGHRS, CDR2 YFSETQ. The CDR3 covers 16 residues. The DNA of the CDR3 is TGCGCCAGCAGCTTGTCGGCTAGCGGGGGCACCGGGGAGCTGTTTTTT. It codes for CASSLSASGGTGELFF.

The gene calls are TRBV6-6 and TRBJ2-1; the match to TRBD2 covers 16 bases. V shed 2 bases, J shed 9 bases, and the junction held 4 bases outside the gene matches. The CDR3 length is 16 residues. Germline CDR1 MNHNY, CDR2 SVGAGI (reference sequence). CDR3 sequence (DNA): TGTGCCAGCAGTTACGGGACTAGCGGGGGGGCCTTTGAGCAGTTCTTC. It codes for CASSYGTSGGAFEQFF.

V usage is TRBV18 and J usage is TRBJ2-7, with D possibly being TRBD1 (6 bases). The CDR3 has 14 residues. V was pared by 2 bases and J by 3 bases, with 11 bases between. Germline assignment: CDR1 KGHSH and CDR2 LQKENI. CDR3 bases: TGTGCCAGCTCACCAAGGGCAGGGGACTACGAGCAGTACTTC. Amino acid sequence: CASSPRAGDYEQYF.